This is a list of T cell receptor beta chains from one sample in a study of blood T cell repertoires in COVID-19. Generated by immunoSEQ multiplex PCR, the TCRdb table keeps only in-frame clones and is missing some. Of a few hundred thousand clones listed, more than 70% are singletons. The sample consisted of PBMCs or T cells enriched from blood (not recorded which). The receptors stem from a man aged 40-55 years in a cohort exposed to, infected with or recovered from COVID-19 (not recorded which). Each CDR3 is given with its conserved first and last residue. D genes are given only for firm matches. Not every row has a clone size; where given, it reads once, few, many or a size class.

V	size	J	D	DNA	CDR3
TRBV4-2	-	TRBJ2-2	TRBD2	TGTGCCAGCAGCCAACCGACTAGCGGACACACCGGGGAGCTGTTTTTT	CASSQPTSGHTGELFF
TRBV7-2	-	TRBJ2-1	TRBD1	TGTGCCAGCAGGACAGGGGGCACCTACAATGAGCAGTTCTTC	CASRTGGTYNEQFF
TRBV7-9	-	TRBJ2-3	TRBD2	TGTGCCAGCAGCCGACTAGCGGGTGGAGTAACAGATACGCAGTATTTT	CASSRLAGGVTDTQYF
TRBV11-3	many	TRBJ1-1	TRBD1	TGTGCCAGCAGCTTAGGCGGAGCAGGGGGCACTGAAGCTTTCTTT	CASSLGGAGGTEAFF
TRBV9	-	TRBJ2-7	TRBD2	TGTGCCAGCAGCGCTAGCGGGTTTAGCTACGAGCAGTACTTC	CASSASGFSYEQYF
TRBV29-1	-	TRBJ2-7	TRBD2	TGCAGCGTTTCCACTAGCGGGAGCGTCCGCGAGCAGTACTTC	CSVSTSGSVREQYF
TRBV20-1	-	TRBJ2-1	TRBD2	TGCAGTGCTAGTTCTAGCGGGAGTTCCTACAATGAGCAGTTCTTC	CSASSSGSSYNEQFF
TRBV10-2	-	TRBJ2-7	TRBD2	TGCGCCACGGGACTAGCGATAGTTCCTGGTATGAGGGAGCAGTACTTC	CATGLAIVPGMREQYF
TRBV6-5	-	TRBJ1-3	TRBD1	TGTGCCACCGTACGGACAGGCAACTCTGGAAACACCATATATTTT	CATVRTGNSGNTIYF
TRBV6-1	once	TRBJ1-2	-	TGTGCCAGCAGTGAAGCGTACAGCCTCCGGTATGGCTACACCTTC	CASSEAYSLRYGYTF
TRBV5-1	-	TRBJ1-1	-	TGCGCCAGCACCTCAGCGGGTTCGGACACTGAAGCTTTCTTT	CASTSAGSDTEAFF
TRBV28	-	TRBJ2-7	TRBD1	TGTGCCAGCAGTCCCGTCGACAGGGCTACCTACGAGCAGTACTTC	CASSPVDRATYEQYF
TRBV24-1	-	TRBJ1-2	-	TGTGCCACCAGCACAACGGGAGGCTACACCTTC	CATSTTGGYTF
TRBV5-1	-	TRBJ1-4	TRBD1	TGCGCCAGCAGCTTGTGGGGGACAGGAAAGGAGGAAAAACTGTTTTTT	CASSLWGTGKEEKLFF
TRBV28	-	TRBJ2-1	TRBD2	TGTGCCAGCTCTCCCGGGACTAGCGTATACAATGAGCAGTTCTTC	CASSPGTSVYNEQFF
TRBV5-1	few	TRBJ2-7	-	TGCGCCAGCAGCTCGACTAATTCCTACGAGCAGTACTTC	CASSSTNSYEQYF
TRBV7-3	-	TRBJ2-7	TRBD2	TGTGCCAGCAGCTTAGCGGGAGGGCCTCGGGAGCAGTACTTC	CASSLAGGPREQYF
TRBV19	-	TRBJ2-3	TRBD2	TGTGCCAGTAGTATAGATCGATGGAGCGGGAGGGGCTCAGATACGCAGTATTTT	CASSIDRWSGRGSDTQYF
TRBV6-5	-	TRBJ2-3	-	TGTGCCAGCATCCCTCCAAGGGGGAGAGATACGCAGTATTTT	CASIPPRGRDTQYF
TRBV9	-	TRBJ2-5	TRBD2	TGTGCCAGCAGCGTAGGTCTAGCGGGAACAGAGACCCAGTACTTC	CASSVGLAGTETQYF
TRBV18	-	TRBJ2-2	-	TGTGCCAGCTCAAAGGCACTAGCCGGGTCAAGCGGGGAGCTGTTTTTT	CASSKALAGSSGELFF
TRBV6-5	-	TRBJ1-2	TRBD1	TGTGCCTGCCGGGACAGGGGGGACTATGGCTACACCTTC	CACRDRGDYGYTF
TRBV6-5	-	TRBJ2-3	-	TGTGCCAGCAGGAAACACGGGGGCACAGATACGCAGTATTTT	CASRKHGGTDTQYF
TRBV2	-	TRBJ1-2	-	TGTGCCAGCAGTGAGGAGGGGACCTATGGCTACACCTTC	CASSEEGTYGYTF
TRBV18	-	TRBJ1-5	TRBD1	TGTGCCAGCTCACCGGTTGGGACAGGGGGCAATCAGCCCCAGCATTTT	CASSPVGTGGNQPQHF
TRBV11-2	-	TRBJ2-4	TRBD2	TGTGCCAGCAGCGCGGGACTAGCGGGTAGGAACATTCAGTACTTC	CASSAGLAGRNIQYF
TRBV5-1	-	TRBJ1-1	-	TGCGCCAGCAGCTTGGGGGCAGGGTTGGGCACTGAAGCTTTCTTT	CASSLGAGLGTEAFF
TRBV19	-	TRBJ2-6	-	TGTGCCAGTAGAGCAACAGGGTCCGGGGCCAACGTCCTGACTTTC	CASRATGSGANVLTF
TRBV7-9	-	TRBJ2-2	-	TGTGCCAGCAGCTTAGAGAGTGACACCGGGGAGCTGTTTTTT	CASSLESDTGELFF
TRBV19	-	TRBJ2-1	TRBD2	TGTGCCAGTAGTTTTCCAGGACTAGTGAAAAATGAGCAGTTCTTC	CASSFPGLVKNEQFF
TRBV4-2	-	TRBJ2-6	TRBD1	TGTGCCAGCAGCCAAGGACAGGGGGCTGGGGCCAACGTCCTGACTTTC	CASSQGQGAGANVLTF
TRBV2	-	TRBJ2-7	TRBD2	TGTGCCAGCAGCGTTAGCGGGAGCAACTACGAGCAGTACTTC	CASSVSGSNYEQYF
TRBV25-1	-	TRBJ1-2	-	TGTGCCACCTCCCTGGGCAGTAGAATTGGCTACACCTTC	CATSLGSRIGYTF
TRBV27	-	TRBJ1-2	TRBD1	TGTGCCAGCAGCCTAACGGCAGGGGGTGGCTATGGCTACACCTTC	CASSLTAGGGYGYTF
TRBV18	once	TRBJ2-3	-	TGTGCCAGCTCACTCGTGACAGCCAGCACAGATACGCAGTATTTT	CASSLVTASTDTQYF
TRBV6-4	-	TRBJ2-7	-	TGTGCCAGCAGCCTTGAGAGTGGAGGAATAGGCGAGCAGTACTTC	CASSLESGGIGEQYF
TRBV24-1	-	TRBJ2-1	-	TGTGCCACCAGTGATTTCTTTATAGCTGAGCAGTTCTTC	CATSDFFIAEQFF
TRBV18	-	TRBJ2-7	-	TGTGCCAGCTCACCAGGGGGAGGAGCCTACGAGCAGTACTTC	CASSPGGGAYEQYF
TRBV19	few	TRBJ1-1	TRBD1	TGTGCCACCAGGGGGGTTGCTCAGAACACTGAAGCTTTCTTT	CATRGVAQNTEAFF
TRBV5-1	-	TRBJ1-2	-	TGCGCCAGCAGCAAGGACACTGTTAACTATGGCTACACCTTC	CASSKDTVNYGYTF
TRBV16	-	TRBJ2-7	TRBD2	TGTGCCAGCAGCCCAGCTGGACCTCTAGCGGGAGTTATGTACGAGCAGTACTTC	CASSPAGPLAGVMYEQYF
TRBV15	-	TRBJ2-7	-	TGTGCCACCAGCAGAGGGTCGGGGTCGGCCTACGAGCAGTACTTC	CATSRGSGSAYEQYF
TRBV18	-	TRBJ1-4	-	TGTGCCAGCTCACCGCCGGGATCTATCAGGGAAAAACTGTTTTTT	CASSPPGSIREKLFF
TRBV7-8	-	TRBJ1-1	TRBD1	TGTGCCAGCAGCTCCCGGACAGGAGCTAACACTGAAGCTTTCTTT	CASSSRTGANTEAFF
TRBV11-3	-	TRBJ2-1	TRBD2	TGTGCCAGCAGCTGGGGGAGGGCCAATATGAATGAGCAGTTCTTC	CASSWGRANMNEQFF
TRBV7-8	-	TRBJ2-7	-	TGTGCCAGCAGGAAAGGGACGGCGGGGTCCTACGAGCAGTACTTC	CASRKGTAGSYEQYF
TRBV19	-	TRBJ2-2	-	TGTGCCAGTAAGGACACCCCGAACACCGGGGAGCTGTTTTTT	CASKDTPNTGELFF
TRBV4-1	-	TRBJ2-2	TRBD2	TGCGCCAGCAGCCAAGTCGGGGGCGGGAGGGCTACCGGGGAGCTGTTTTTT	CASSQVGGGRATGELFF
TRBV19	-	TRBJ1-1	TRBD1	TGTGCCAGTAGGATGACAGGGGGAAACACTGAAGCTTTCTTT	CASRMTGGNTEAFF
TRBV19	-	TRBJ1-4	-	TGTGCCTCCCGAGGGTCGGCAACTAATGAAAAACTGTTTTTT	CASRGSATNEKLFF
TRBV20-1	-	TRBJ1-6	-	TGCAGTGCTAGTAACGCGGCACCCCTCCACTTT	CSASNAAPLHF